The 29 T cell receptor beta chains listed next were all sequenced from one sample in a study of T cells in Graves' hyperthyroidism and ophthalmopathy. The CDR3 regions of TCR beta were amplified from RNA transcripts. Primed by the HTBI set, a first-round RT-PCR was run on the TCR CDR3. MiXCR was run by TCRdb on the multiplex PCR reads, yielding one entry per CDR3 protein. The table includes 640,000 or so distinct CDR3 sequences, around 15% detected once. Sequencing was performed on blood. These receptors were taken from a woman between 40 and 55 years old with Graves' ophthalmopathy.

This clonotype was seen repeatedly, ten times or more. This chain connects TRBV28 to TRBJ1-1, with D unresolved. The length of the CDR3 is 14 residues. Deletions cut 10 bases from V and 0 bases from J, with 15 bases between. From germline, CDR1 is MDHEN and CDR2 SYDVKM. The CDR3 DNA reads TGTGCCACCTTAGAACCGACCTTGAACACTGAAGCTTTCTTT. Translation gives CATLEPTLNTEAFF.

Ten or more counts support this clonotype. The gene calls are TRBV15 and TRBJ2-4; perhaps D is TRBD1 or TRBD2 (7 bases each). Germline CDR1 and CDR2: LNHNV and YYDKDF (reference sequence). The CDR3 has 16 amino acids. With 8 bases removed from V and 0 bases from J, the gap between germline ends came to 17 bases. This CDR3 is CATAARGGIAKNIQYF. CDR3 DNA: TGTGCCACCGCAGCCAGGGGGGGTATAGCCAAAAACATTCAGTACTTC.

This clonotype was found many times. In DNA form, the CDR3 reads TGCGCCAGCAGCCAAGAACCAGCGGGAGTCACCTACGAGCAGTACTTC. Its protein is CASSQEPAGVTYEQYF. The rearrangement joins TRBV4-3 to TRBJ2-7, with 8 bases aligning to TRBD2. Losses at the gene ends were 0 bases for V and 2 bases for J; bases not matched to a gene: 6. Germline V lookup: CDR1 LGHNA, CDR2 YSLEER. CDR3 length: 16 amino acids.

The sample holds many counts of this clonotype. The chain recombines TRBV27 with TRBJ2-3, with 12 bases identical to TRBD2. The CDR3 has 16 residues. V was clipped by 6 bases and J by 1 base; unmatched bases: 5. Germline assignment: CDR1 MNHEY and CDR2 SMNVEV (reference sequence). CDR3: CASSRLAGVGTDTQYF. Here the CDR3 DNA reads TGTGCCAGCAGCCGACTAGCGGGAGTTGGCACAGATACGCAGTATTTT.

This clonotype was detected many times. V and J are TRBV9 and TRBJ2-2; D is ambiguous. Germline V gene sequence: CDR1 SGDLS, CDR2 YYNGEE. The CDR3 spans 17 residues. V lost 4 bases to trimming and J lost 1 base, with 17 bases between them. CDR3 sequence (DNA): TGTGCCAGCAGCCCTCGGGCAGGTCTACGGAACACCGGGGAGCTGTTTTTT. It encodes CASSPRAGLRNTGELFF.

This clonotype was seen repeatedly, ten times or more. The chain carries TRBV7-2 and TRBJ1-5; D not resolved. The CDR3 length is 14 residues. Germline V gene data show CDR1 as SGHTA and CDR2 as FQGNSA. Deletions cut 2 bases from V and 6 bases from J, with 11 bases between. The CDR3 DNA follows: TGTGCCAGCAGCTTAAATATGGTGGCTCAGCCCCAGCATTTT. As protein: CASSLNMVAQPQHF.

Many counts were recorded for this clonotype. The V gene is TRBV27, the J gene TRBJ1-1; TRBD1 is a possible D gene (6 bases). The germline CDR1 and CDR2 sequences are MNHEY and SMNVEV (reference sequence). The CDR3 length is 16 residues. Trimming left V 5 bases short and J 4 bases short, with 20 bases between. The CDR3 is CASSPNQQGGSTEAFF. Written as DNA, the CDR3 is TGTGCCAGCAGTCCGAATCAACAGGGAGGTAGCACTGAAGCTTTCTTT.

J is TRBJ2-5 and V is TRBV30, with TRBD2 identical over 9 bases. V was clipped by 3 bases and J by 6 bases; unmatched bases: 20. CDR1 and CDR2 from the germline V gene are GTSNPN and SVGIG (reference sequence). This CDR3 is built from 18 residues. For the CDR3, the DNA is TGTGCCTGGAGACTATCTTGGGCAACTAGCGGGTTTCGCCAGACCCAGTACTTC. This encodes CAWRLSWATSGFRQTQYF.

V and J are TRBV5-1 and TRBJ2-2; D gene ambiguous. The CDR3 is 16 residues long. Per germline, CDR1 SGHRS and CDR2 YFSETQ. Trimming took off 0 bases at V and 1 base at J, with 10 bases between the two ends. The CDR3 here is CASSLGSRQNTGELFF. The CDR3 DNA sequence: TGCGCCAGCAGCTTGGGTAGCCGCCAGAACACCGGGGAGCTGTTTTTT.

In its sample, this clonotype was seen a few times. The J gene is TRBJ2-7, the V gene TRBV28; perhaps TRBD1 as D (6 bases). The CDR3 consists of 14 residues. Germline-derived CDR1 and CDR2 are MDHEN and SYDVKM. The V and J ends lost 6 bases and 3 bases respectively, with 15 bases between them. CDR3 in DNA: TGTGCCAGCAGGGGGTGGTCAGGGGTCTACGAGCAGTACTTC. This encodes CASRGWSGVYEQYF.

This clonotype was seen at least ten times. The chain carries TRBV12-3 or TRBV12-4 and TRBJ2-7, with 9 positions matching TRBD2. The CDR3 runs to 17 residues. With V trimmed by 5 bases and J by 4 bases, 15 bases remained unmatched. As DNA, the CDR3 is TGTGCCAGCAGTCGGCCCGGGACTAGCCCCAGAGGTTACGAGCAGTACTTC. Protein product: CASSRPGTSPRGYEQYF.

Written as DNA, the CDR3 is TGCGCCAGCAGTCGCAGCGGGAATCTTTACGAGCAGTACTTC. Amino acids: CASSRSGNLYEQYF. The chain is built from TRBV10-1 and TRBJ2-7, with TRBD2 identical over 7 bases. This CDR3 has 14 amino acids. CDR1 and CDR2 from the germline V gene are WNHNN and SYGVQD (reference sequence). V lost 5 bases and J lost 4; bases outside the gene matches: 8.

Only a few counts were recorded for this clonotype. The V call is TRBV7-2, the J call TRBJ2-7, with D perhaps matching TRBD1 (6 bases). Trimming took 6 bases from V and 0 from J, leaving 12 bases between them. CDR1 is SGHTA and CDR2 is FQGNSA in the germline V gene. This CDR3 comprises 14 residues. The CDR3 region has the DNA TGTGCCAGCAGTGAGACAGGTTTCTCCTACGAGCAGTACTTC. Encoded protein: CASSETGFSYEQYF.

This rearrangement joins TRBV11-1 to TRBJ2-2, with 7 positions matching TRBD1. The germline gives CDR1 SGHAT, CDR2 FQDESV (reference sequence). V gave up 4 bases and J gave up 1 base; unmatched junction bases: 15. The CDR3 covers 19 residues. CDR3 sequence reads: CASSSLPSRGGRNTGELFF. The CDR3 DNA reads as TGTGCCAGCAGCTCTCTACCCTCGAGAGGGGGCAGGAACACCGGGGAGCTGTTTTTT. The complete variable domain, with remaining parts taken from reference TRBV11-1 and TRBJ2-2, reads EAEVAQSPRYKITEKSQAVAFWCDPISGHATLYWYRQILGQGPELLVQFQDESVVDDSQLPKDRFSAERLKGVDSTLKIQPAELGDSAMYLCASSSLPSRGGRNTGELFFGEGSRLTVL.

This clonotype showed up many times. The conserved phenylalanine or tryptophan normally closing the CDR3 is absent here, so this likely arose from a read error. The chain couples TRBV19 to TRBJ1-5; no firm D call. Per germline, CDR1 LNHDA and CDR2 SQIVND (reference sequence). There are 15 residues in the CDR3. Deletions cut 7 bases from V and 0 bases from J, with 13 bases between. This CDR3 reads CASTPRTDSNQPQHL. The CDR3 DNA follows: TGTGCCAGTACCCCCCGGACGGATAGCAATCAGCCCCAGCATCTT.

This clonotype was recorded at least ten times. Compared with germline, one end of the junction differs, possibly owing to a read error. The chain uses TRBV12-3 or TRBV12-4 and TRBJ1-3; no clear D gene. The CDR3 is made up of 18 amino acids. In nucleotides, the CDR3 is TGTGCCAGCAGTTCAAATCGCATGCACCGAACCTCTGGAAACGCCATATATTTT. Residues: CASSSNRMHRTSGNAIYF.

About this clonotype: Germline and junction disagree at one end, which may indicate a read error. The rearrangement links TRBV19 to TRBJ2-2, with D tentatively TRBD2 (6 bases). The CDR3 runs to 12 residues. The germline V gene encodes CDR1 LNHDA and CDR2 SQIVND (reference sequence). This CDR3 reads CASSTFTGGLFF. CDR3 coding DNA: TGTGCCAGTAGTACCTTCACCGGGGGGCTGTTTTTT.

J is TRBJ2-3 and V is TRBV20-1, with a tentative D call TRBD2 (5 bases). Germline assignment: CDR1 DFQATT and CDR2 SNEGSKA (reference sequence). The CDR3 has 14 residues. Trimming took off 3 bases at V and 8 bases at J, with 18 bases between the two ends. The CDR3, as DNA: TGCAGTGCTAGCTTACGGAGACGGGAAGGTACGCAGTATTTT. Translated: CSASLRRREGTQYF.

This clonotype was picked up many times. In DNA form, the CDR3 reads TGTGCCAGCAGCCGAGGACAGATCAATCAGCCCCAGCATTTT. Protein sequence: CASSRGQINQPQHF. The chain combines TRBV6-1 with TRBJ1-5; D might be TRBD1 (6 bases). The V and J ends lost 6 bases and 3 bases respectively, with 12 bases between them. The germline gives CDR1 MNHNS, CDR2 SASEGT. The CDR3 has 14 residues.

The sample holds many counts of this clonotype. The chain combines TRBV5-1 with TRBJ2-7, with a weak D call TRBD1 (6 bases). The CDR3 covers 15 residues. Trimming took 0 bases from V and 2 from J, leaving 12 bases between them. Germline V gene lookup returns CDR1 SGHRS and CDR2 YFSETQ. The CDR3 DNA follows: TGCGCCAGCAGCTTGGCCGGGAACAGGGCCTACGAGCAGTACTTC. Protein: CASSLAGNRAYEQYF.

This clonotype has ten or more counts. The rearrangement uses TRBV10-3 and TRBJ2-4, with D uncertain. V shed 3 bases and J shed 10 bases, with 16 bases lying between them. This CDR3 has 14 amino acids. The germline CDR1 and CDR2 sequences are ENHRY and SYGVKD. DNA of the CDR3: TGTGCCATCAGTGAAACTGGGCCTCTTCCGATTCAGTACTTC. Amino acids: CAISETGPLPIQYF.

In this sample, this clonotype turned up a few times. The gene calls are TRBV12-3 or TRBV12-4 and TRBJ1-1, with 7 bases identical to TRBD1. There are 14 residues in the CDR3. V dropped 4 bases and J dropped 1; count of bases not matched to a gene: 3. CDR3 loop: CASSYQGENTEAFF. The CDR3 DNA reads TGTGCCAGCAGTTACCAGGGGGAGAACACTGAAGCTTTCTTT.

This clonotype was observed many times. The V and J genes are TRBV12-3 or TRBV12-4 and TRBJ2-7; 9 bases match TRBD1. This CDR3 region has 14 residues. The V and J ends lost 6 bases and 4 bases, in that order; junction bases with no gene match: 7. The CDR3 DNA reads TGTGCCAGCAGAAAACAGGGGGCCGCTTACGAGCAGTACTTC. Translation: CASRKQGAAYEQYF.

This clonotype was counted at least ten times. The CDR3 DNA reads TGTGCCAGCAGTTTAGGGGGGTCGGACGGGTACCCCTACGAGCAGTACTTC. It encodes CASSLGGSDGYPYEQYF. The V and J genes are TRBV12-3 or TRBV12-4 and TRBJ2-7; perhaps D is TRBD1 or TRBD2 (5 bases each). V was shortened by 1 base and J by 2 bases, with 18 bases between the two germline ends. This CDR3 spans 17 amino acids.

This clonotype was seen many times. The V and J genes are TRBV5-5 and TRBJ2-7, with D unclear. The germline V gene has CDR1 SGHKS and CDR2 YYEKEE (reference sequence). This CDR3 region has 14 residues. The V end was cut by 0 bases, the J end by 5 bases, with 12 bases between. CDR3 nucleotides: TGTGCCAGCAGCTTGGGACACCACGATCACGAGCAGTACTTC. Its translation is CASSLGHHDHEQYF.

This chain links TRBV10-3 with TRBJ1-1, with D hard to call. This CDR3 has 14 amino acids. Germline CDR1 and CDR2: ENHRY and SYGVKD. V lost 7 bases and J 0 bases, leaving 12 bases between the germline ends. CDR3 in DNA: TGTGCCATCAATAAGGATTTGATGAACACTGAAGCTTTCTTT. Translation: CAINKDLMNTEAFF.

This clonotype was counted ten times or more. V is TRBV28 and J is TRBJ1-6; 9 bases line up with TRBD1. CDR3 length: 14 residues. V lost 3 bases, J lost 8 bases, and 2 bases stayed unmatched. The germline gives CDR1 MDHEN, CDR2 SYDVKM. Here the CDR3 reads CASSLTGGHSPLHF. Here the CDR3 DNA reads TGTGCCAGCAGTTTGACAGGGGGTCATTCACCCCTCCACTTT.

This clonotype was observed many times. V gene TRBV7-8 combines with J gene TRBJ1-5; D unresolved. With 1 base removed from V and 0 bases from J, the gap between germline ends came to 7 bases. Germline CDR1 is SGHVS and CDR2 is FQNEAQ. The CDR3 spans 15 residues. CDR3 residues: CASSLGRSSNQPQHF. In nucleotides, the CDR3 is TGTGCCAGCAGCTTAGGGCGCAGTAGCAATCAGCCCCAGCATTTT.

This clonotype was observed at least ten times. The rearrangement links TRBV2 to TRBJ2-5, with 12 bases aligning to TRBD1. Germline V gene lookup returns CDR1 SNHLY and CDR2 FYNNEI. The CDR3 totals 14 residues. V lost 8 bases, J lost 4 bases, and 5 bases stayed unmatched. Here the CDR3 reads CASAGTGGGETQYF. For the CDR3, the DNA is TGTGCCAGCGCGGGGACAGGGGGCGGAGAGACCCAGTACTTC.